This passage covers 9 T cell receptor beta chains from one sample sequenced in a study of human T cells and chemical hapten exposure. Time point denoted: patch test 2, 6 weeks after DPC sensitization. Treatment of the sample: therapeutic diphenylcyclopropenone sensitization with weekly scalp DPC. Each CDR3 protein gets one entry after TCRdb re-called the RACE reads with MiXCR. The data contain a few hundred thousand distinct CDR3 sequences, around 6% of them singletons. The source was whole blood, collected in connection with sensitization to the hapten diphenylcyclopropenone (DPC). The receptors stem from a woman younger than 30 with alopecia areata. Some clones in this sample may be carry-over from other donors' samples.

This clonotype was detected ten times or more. CDR3 sequence reads: CASIPGKSFRNTEAFF. The DNA for the CDR3 is TGTGCCAGTATCCCAGGGAAGAGTTTTAGGAACACTGAAGCTTTCTTT. The J gene is TRBJ1-1, the V gene TRBV19; the D gene is possibly TRBD1 (5 bases). Germline-derived CDR1 and CDR2 are LNHDA and SQIVND (reference sequence). The germline V and J ends were trimmed by 7 bases and 1 base, with 19 bases remaining between them. The length of the CDR3 is 16 residues. The variable domain in full, completed from reference TRBV19 and TRBJ1-1, reads DGGITQSPKYLFRKEGQNVTLSCEQNLNHDAMYWYRQDPGQGLRLIYYSQIVNDFQKGDIAEGYSVSREKKESFPLTVTSAQKNPTAFYLCASIPGKSFRNTEAFFGQGTRLTVV.

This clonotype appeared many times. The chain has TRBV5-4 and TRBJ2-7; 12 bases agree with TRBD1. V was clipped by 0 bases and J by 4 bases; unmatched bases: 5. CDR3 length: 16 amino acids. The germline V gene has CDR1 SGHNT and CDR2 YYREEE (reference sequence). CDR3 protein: CASSLAWGQGAYEQYF. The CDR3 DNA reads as TGTGCCAGCAGCTTGGCTTGGGGACAGGGGGCTTACGAGCAGTACTTC.

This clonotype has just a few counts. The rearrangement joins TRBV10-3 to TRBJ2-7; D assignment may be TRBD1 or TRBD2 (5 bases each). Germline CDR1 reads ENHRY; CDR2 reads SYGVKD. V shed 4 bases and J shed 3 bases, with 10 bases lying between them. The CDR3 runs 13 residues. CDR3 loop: CAISAAGSYEQYF. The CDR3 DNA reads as TGTGCCATCAGTGCTGCAGGGAGCTACGAGCAGTACTTC.

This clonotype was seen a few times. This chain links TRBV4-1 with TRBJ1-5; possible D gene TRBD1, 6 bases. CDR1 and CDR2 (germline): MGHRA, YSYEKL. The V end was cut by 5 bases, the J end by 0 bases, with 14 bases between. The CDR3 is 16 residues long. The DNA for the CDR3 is TGCGCCAGCAGCGTGCGGACAGTCTATAGCAATCAGCCCCAGCATTTT. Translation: CASSVRTVYSNQPQHF.

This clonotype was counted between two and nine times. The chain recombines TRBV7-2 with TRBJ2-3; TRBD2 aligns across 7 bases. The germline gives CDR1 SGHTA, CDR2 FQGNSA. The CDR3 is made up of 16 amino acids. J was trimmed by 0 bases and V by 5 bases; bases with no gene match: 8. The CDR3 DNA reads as TGTGCCAGCAGCGGGGGTAGCGGGCCTAGCACAGATACGCAGTATTTT. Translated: CASSGGSGPSTDTQYF.

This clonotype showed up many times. The CDR3 reads CASSLYATGSTEAFF. In DNA, the CDR3 is TGTGCCAGCAGCTTATACGCCACAGGGAGCACTGAAGCTTTCTTT. This chain joins TRBV7-2 and TRBJ1-1; tentatively, D is TRBD1 (6 bases). V was clipped by 2 bases and J by 4 bases, with 14 bases between them. Germline CDR1 reads SGHTA; CDR2 reads FQGNSA. This CDR3 has 15 amino acids.

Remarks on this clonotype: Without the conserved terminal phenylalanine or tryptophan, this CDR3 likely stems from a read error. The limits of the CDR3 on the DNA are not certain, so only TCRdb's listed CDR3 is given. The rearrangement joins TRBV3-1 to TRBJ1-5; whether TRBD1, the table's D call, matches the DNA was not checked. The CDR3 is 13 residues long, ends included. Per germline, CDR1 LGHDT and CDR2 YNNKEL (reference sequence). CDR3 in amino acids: CASSQDWGGISFR.

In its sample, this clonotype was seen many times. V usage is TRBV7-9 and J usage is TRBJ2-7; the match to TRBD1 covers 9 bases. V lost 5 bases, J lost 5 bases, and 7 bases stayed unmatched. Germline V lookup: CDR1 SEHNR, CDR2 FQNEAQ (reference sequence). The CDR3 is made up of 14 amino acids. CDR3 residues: CASSHRDRVNEQYF. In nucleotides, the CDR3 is TGTGCCAGCAGCCATCGGGACAGGGTTAACGAGCAGTACTTC.

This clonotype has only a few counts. The CDR3 loop is CASSQEGGALRNTIYF. The CDR3 bases are TGCGCCAGCAGCCAAGAAGGGGGGGCGCTACGAAACACCATATATTTT. The chain couples TRBV4-1 to TRBJ1-3; D is possibly TRBD1 (6 bases). CDR1 and CDR2 from the germline V gene are MGHRA and YSYEKL. The CDR3 is 16 amino acids. V lost 0 bases and J lost 5, with 14 bases in between.